This TCR beta chain was captured in a study of blood T cell repertoires in COVID-19. Data came from immunoSEQ multiplex PCR; TCRdb stores just in-frame clones and leaves some out. The data hold 250,000 to 300,000 clones, with about nine tenths observed a single time. Germline V lookup: CDR1 MDHEN, CDR2 SYDVKM. The CDR3 is made up of 14 amino acids. V lost 6 bases and J lost 4; bases outside the gene matches: 4. The TCR sequence derives from a woman younger than 45 with COVID-19, enrolled during active disease. The chain recombines TRBV28 with TRBJ2-1; 9 bases match TRBD1. Input material: peripheral blood. CDR3 loop: CASSKQGAYNEQFF. The CDR3 DNA sequence: TGTGCCAGCAGCAAACAGGGGGCTTACAATGAGCAGTTCTTC.